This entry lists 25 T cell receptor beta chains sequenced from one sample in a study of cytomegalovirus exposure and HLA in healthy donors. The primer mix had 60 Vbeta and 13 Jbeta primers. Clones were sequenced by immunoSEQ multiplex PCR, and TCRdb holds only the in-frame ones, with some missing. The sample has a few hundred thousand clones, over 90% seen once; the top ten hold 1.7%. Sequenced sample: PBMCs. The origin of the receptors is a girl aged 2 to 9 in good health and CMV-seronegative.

The CDR3 reads CASSVGDNSYEQYF. The CDR3 DNA reads TGTGCCAGCAGCGTAGGAGACAACTCCTACGAGCAGTACTTC. The chain links TRBV9 to TRBJ2-7; no firm D call. The CDR3 has 14 amino acids. The V gene lost 0 bases and the J gene lost 0 bases, with 7 bases spanning the gap. CDR1 is SGDLS, CDR2 YYNGEE, per germline.

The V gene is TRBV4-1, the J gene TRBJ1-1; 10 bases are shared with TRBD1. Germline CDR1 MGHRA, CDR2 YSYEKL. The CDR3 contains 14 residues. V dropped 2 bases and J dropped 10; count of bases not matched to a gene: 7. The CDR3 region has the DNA TGCGCCAGCAGCCAAAAGACAGGGGGCGTCGGAGCTTTCTTT. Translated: CASSQKTGGVGAFF.

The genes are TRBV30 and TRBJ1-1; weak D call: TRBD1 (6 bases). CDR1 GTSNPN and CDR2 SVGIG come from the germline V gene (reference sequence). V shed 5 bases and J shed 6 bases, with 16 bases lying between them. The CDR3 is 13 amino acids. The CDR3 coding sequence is TGTGCCTGGGAACAACAGGGAACCGCTGAAGCTTTCTTT. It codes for CAWEQQGTAEAFF.

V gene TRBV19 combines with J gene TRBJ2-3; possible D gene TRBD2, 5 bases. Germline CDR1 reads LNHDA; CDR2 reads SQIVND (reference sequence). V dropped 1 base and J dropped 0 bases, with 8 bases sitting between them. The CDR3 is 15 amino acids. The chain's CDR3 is CASSIVLASTDTQYF. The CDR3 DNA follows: TGTGCCAGTAGTATAGTTTTAGCGAGCACAGATACGCAGTATTTT.

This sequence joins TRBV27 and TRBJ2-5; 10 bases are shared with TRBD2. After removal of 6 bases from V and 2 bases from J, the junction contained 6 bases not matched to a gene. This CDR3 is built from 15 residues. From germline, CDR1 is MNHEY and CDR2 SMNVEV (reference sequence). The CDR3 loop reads CASSLSLAGQETQYF. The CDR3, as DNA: TGTGCCAGCAGCCTGTCACTAGCGGGGCAAGAGACCCAGTACTTC.

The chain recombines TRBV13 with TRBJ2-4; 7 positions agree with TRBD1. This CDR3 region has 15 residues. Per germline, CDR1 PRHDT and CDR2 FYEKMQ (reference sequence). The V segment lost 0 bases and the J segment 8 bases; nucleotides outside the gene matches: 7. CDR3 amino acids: CASSLGGGGQDIQYF. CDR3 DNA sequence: TGTGCCAGCAGCTTAGGAGGCGGAGGACAGGACATTCAGTACTTC. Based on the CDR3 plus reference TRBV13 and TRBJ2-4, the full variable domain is AAGVIQSPRHLIKEKRETATLKCYPIPRHDTVYWYQQGPGQDPQFLISFYEKMQSDKGSIPDRFSAQQFSDYHSELNMSSLELGDSALYFCASSLGGGGQDIQYFGAGTRLSVL.

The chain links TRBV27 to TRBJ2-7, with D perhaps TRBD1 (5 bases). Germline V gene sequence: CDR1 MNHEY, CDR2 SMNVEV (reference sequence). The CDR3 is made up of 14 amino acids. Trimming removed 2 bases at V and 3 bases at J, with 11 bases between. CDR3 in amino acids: CASSLTPGLYEQYF. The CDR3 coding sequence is TGTGCCAGCAGTTTAACTCCAGGGCTCTACGAGCAGTACTTC.

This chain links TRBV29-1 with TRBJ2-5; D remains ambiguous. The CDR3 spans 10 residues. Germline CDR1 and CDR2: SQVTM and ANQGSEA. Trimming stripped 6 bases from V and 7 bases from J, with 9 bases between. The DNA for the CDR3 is TGCAGCGTCGCGGTGGGGACCCAGTACTTC. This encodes CSVAVGTQYF.

CDR3 sequence: CASSPQSSGNTIYF. DNA for the CDR3: TGTGCCAGCAGCCCACAGAGCTCTGGAAACACCATATATTTT. This sequence joins TRBV5-5 and TRBJ1-3; D is ambiguous. This CDR3 is 14 amino acids long. The ends were cut back, 4 bases at V and 0 bases at J, with 8 bases in the middle. The V gene's germline CDR1 is SGHKS and CDR2 YYEKEE (reference sequence).

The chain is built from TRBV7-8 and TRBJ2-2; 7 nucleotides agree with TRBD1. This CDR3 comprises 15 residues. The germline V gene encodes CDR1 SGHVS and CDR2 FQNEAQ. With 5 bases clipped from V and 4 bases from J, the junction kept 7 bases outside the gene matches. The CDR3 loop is CASSNLGGSTGELFF. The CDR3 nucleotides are TGTGCCAGCAGCAACTTAGGGGGCAGCACCGGGGAGCTGTTTTTT.

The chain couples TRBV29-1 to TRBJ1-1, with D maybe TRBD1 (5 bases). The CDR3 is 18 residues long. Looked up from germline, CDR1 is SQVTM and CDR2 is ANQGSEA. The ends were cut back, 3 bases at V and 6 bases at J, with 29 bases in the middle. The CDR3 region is CSVDIPPRPGGGDAEAFF. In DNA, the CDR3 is TGCAGCGTTGATATCCCCCCACGGCCGGGGGGTGGCGACGCTGAAGCTTTCTTT.

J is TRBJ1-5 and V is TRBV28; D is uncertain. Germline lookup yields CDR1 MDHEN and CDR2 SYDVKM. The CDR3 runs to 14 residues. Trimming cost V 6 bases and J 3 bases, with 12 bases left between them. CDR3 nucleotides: TGTGCCAGCAGCCCTATTTCCAACAATCAGCCCCAGCATTTT. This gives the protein CASSPISNNQPQHF.

CDR3 in amino acids: CASSYLTDSGNTIYF. The CDR3 DNA follows: TGTGCCAGCAGTTACCTTACAGACTCTGGAAACACCATATATTTT. V usage is TRBV6-6 and J usage is TRBJ1-3; D is unclear. Germline V gene data show CDR1 as MNHNY and CDR2 as SVGAGI (reference sequence). With 2 bases removed from V and 0 bases from J, the gap between germline ends came to 8 bases. The CDR3 sequence is 15 residues long.

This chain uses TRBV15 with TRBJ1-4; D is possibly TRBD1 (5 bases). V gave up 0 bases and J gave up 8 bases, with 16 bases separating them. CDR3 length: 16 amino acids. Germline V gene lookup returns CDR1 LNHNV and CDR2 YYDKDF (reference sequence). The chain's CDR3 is CATSRDLGGMGEKLFF. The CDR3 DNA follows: TGTGCCACCAGCAGAGACCTCGGGGGTATGGGGGAAAAACTGTTTTTT.

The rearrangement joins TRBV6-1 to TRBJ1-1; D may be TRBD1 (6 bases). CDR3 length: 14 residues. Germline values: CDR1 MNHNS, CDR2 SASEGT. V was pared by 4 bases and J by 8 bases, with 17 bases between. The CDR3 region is CASSGTYVGQEAFF. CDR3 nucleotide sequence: TGTGCCAGCAGTGGGACCTATGTCGGACAGGAAGCTTTCTTT.

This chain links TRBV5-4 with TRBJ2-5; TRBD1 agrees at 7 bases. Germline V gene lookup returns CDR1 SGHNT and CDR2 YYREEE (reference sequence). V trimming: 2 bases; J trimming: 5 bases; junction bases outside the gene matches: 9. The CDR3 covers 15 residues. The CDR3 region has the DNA TGTGCCAGCAGCTTCCCGGGACAGCTCCGGGAGACCCAGTACTTC. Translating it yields CASSFPGQLRETQYF.

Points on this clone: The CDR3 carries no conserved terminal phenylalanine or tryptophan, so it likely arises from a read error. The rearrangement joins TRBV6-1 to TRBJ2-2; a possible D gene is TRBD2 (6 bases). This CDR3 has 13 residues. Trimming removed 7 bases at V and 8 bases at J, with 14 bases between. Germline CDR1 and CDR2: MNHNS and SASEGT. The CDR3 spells CASNILASGELFV. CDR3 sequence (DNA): TGTGCCAGCAACATACTAGCATCGGGGGAGCTGTTTGTT.

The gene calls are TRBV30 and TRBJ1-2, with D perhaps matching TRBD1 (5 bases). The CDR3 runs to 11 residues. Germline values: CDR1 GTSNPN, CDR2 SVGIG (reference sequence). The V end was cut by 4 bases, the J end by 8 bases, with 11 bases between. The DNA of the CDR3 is TGTGCCTGGACAGGGATCGGGGGCTACACCTTC. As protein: CAWTGIGGYTF.

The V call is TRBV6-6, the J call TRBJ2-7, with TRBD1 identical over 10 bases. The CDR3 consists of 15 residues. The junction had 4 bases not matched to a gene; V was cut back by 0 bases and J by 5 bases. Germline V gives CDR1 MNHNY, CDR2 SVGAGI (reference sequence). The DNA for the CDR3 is TGTGCCAGCAGTTACTCGGGACAGGGGTACGACGAGCAGTACTTC. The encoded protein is CASSYSGQGYDEQYF.

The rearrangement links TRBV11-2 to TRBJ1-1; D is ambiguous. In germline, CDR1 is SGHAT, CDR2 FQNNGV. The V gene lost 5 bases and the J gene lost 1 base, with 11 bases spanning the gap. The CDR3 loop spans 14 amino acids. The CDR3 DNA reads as TGTGCCAGCAGCGCCGAGAGTACGAACACTGAAGCTTTCTTT. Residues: CASSAESTNTEAFF.

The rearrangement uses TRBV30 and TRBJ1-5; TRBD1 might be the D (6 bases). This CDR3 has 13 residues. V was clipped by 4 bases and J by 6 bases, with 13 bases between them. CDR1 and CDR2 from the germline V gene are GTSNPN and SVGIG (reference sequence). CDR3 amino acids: CAWTAGEFQPQHF. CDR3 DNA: TGTGCCTGGACGGCAGGGGAATTTCAGCCCCAGCATTTT.

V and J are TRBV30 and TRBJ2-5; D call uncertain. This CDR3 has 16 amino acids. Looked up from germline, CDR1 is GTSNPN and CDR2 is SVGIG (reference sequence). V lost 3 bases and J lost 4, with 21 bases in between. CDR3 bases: TGTGCCTGGAGAGCAACCGGTCTAGGCCGAAGAGAGACCCAGTACTTC. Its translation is CAWRATGLGRRETQYF.

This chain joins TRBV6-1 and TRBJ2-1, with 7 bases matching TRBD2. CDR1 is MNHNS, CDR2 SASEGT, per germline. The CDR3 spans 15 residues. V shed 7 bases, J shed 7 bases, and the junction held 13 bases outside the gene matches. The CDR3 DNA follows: TGTGCCAGCACTACCTCAGCGGGGTCCGGGAATGAGCAGTTCTTC. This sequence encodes CASTTSAGSGNEQFF.

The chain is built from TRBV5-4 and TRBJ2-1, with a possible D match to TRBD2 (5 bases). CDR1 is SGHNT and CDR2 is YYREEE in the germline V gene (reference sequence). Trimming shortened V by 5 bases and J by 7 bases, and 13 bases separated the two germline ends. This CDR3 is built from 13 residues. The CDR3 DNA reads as TGTGCCAGCAGTTGGGCCGGGAAAAATGAGCAGTTCTTC. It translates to CASSWAGKNEQFF.

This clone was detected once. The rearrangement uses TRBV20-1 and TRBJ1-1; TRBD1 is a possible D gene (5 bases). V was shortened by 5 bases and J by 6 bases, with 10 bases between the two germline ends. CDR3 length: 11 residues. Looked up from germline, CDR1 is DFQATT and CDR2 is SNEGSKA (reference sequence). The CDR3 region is CSAHSGAEAFF. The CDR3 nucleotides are TGCAGTGCTCATTCGGGGGCTGAAGCTTTCTTT.